This TCR beta chain was captured in a study of tumor T cells in aggressive B-cell lymphoma. CDR1 and CDR2 (germline): ENHRY, SYGVKD. The V gene lost 8 bases and the J gene lost 8 bases, with 15 bases spanning the gap. CDR3 length equals 12 residues. Assay: immunoSEQ multiplex PCR; the TCRdb copy retains only in-frame clones and omits some. This sample has 2,500 to 3,500 clones, with 86% found just once. The J gene is TRBJ1-2, the V gene TRBV10-3, with D unclear. The specimen was tumor tissue. The source is an adult with diffuse large B cell lymphoma. CDR3: CAIGEGKEGYTF. For the CDR3, the DNA is TGTGCCATCGGGGAGGGTAAGGAAGGCTACACCTTC.